This TCR beta chain was obtained from a study of blood T cells in healthy people across ages. Study-wide points: With donor CMV status unknown, expanded clonotype changes were possibly confounded. Estimated diversity across one million T cells was deemed an underestimate. There were more naive CD4+ cells and higher diversity in long-lived donors than in aged donors.

Alongside a J-beta primer mix, a sample-barcoded 5' primer served in a second PCR lasting about 6 to 11 cycles. TCRdb re-called the 5' RACE reads through MiXCR, storing one row per CDR3 protein. This sample yields about 570,000 distinct CDR3 sequences, of which roughly a quarter are seen a single time; less than 20% belongs to the top ten. The CDR3 length is 16 residues. Germline V gives CDR1 MNHEY, CDR2 SVGAGI. Trimming took 1 base from V and 0 from J, leaving 12 bases between them. Note on this clonotype: What it binds is unknown.

RNA extraction gave at least 5 micrograms of total RNA per sample. The receptor was derived from a woman in her seventies in good health. The V call is TRBV6-5, the J call TRBJ1-2; D may be TRBD1 (5 bases). The specimen was blood. The DNA of the CDR3 is TGTGCCAGCAGTTACTTCCGTGGACAAGCTAACTATGGCTACACCTTC. Translation gives CASSYFRGQANYGYTF.